The 32 T cell receptor beta chains below were found in one sample sequenced in a study of CD8+CD57+ T cells in acquired aplastic anemia. CDR3 and TCR beta VDJ profiling relied on a genomic DNA template. MiXCR, run by TCRdb on the reads, gives a single entry per CDR3 protein. The repertoire holds 160,000 or so distinct CDR3 sequences, around 48% seen once, with about 30% in the top ten. Patients selected for sequencing had displayed CD8+CD57+ cell expansion by flow cytometry. Sequencing used sorted CD4+, CD8+, or CD8+CD57+ T cells (not recorded which) from PBMCs. The receptors were sampled from a human donor with aplastic anemia.

The gene calls are TRBV10-1 and TRBJ2-7, with D tentatively TRBD1 (7 bases). Trimming cost V 4 bases and J 2 bases, with 12 bases left between them. Germline CDR1 and CDR2: WNHNN and SYGVQD (reference sequence). This CDR3 spans 14 amino acids. The CDR3 DNA is TGCGCCAGCAGTGGGGGGGACAGCCCCTACGAGCAGTACTTC. This gives the protein CASSGGDSPYEQYF.

The chain recombines TRBV4-2 with TRBJ2-3, with D perhaps assigned TRBD1 or TRBD2 (6 bases each). V was pared by 0 bases and J by 6 bases, with 13 bases between. CDR1 and CDR2 from the germline V gene are LGHNA and YNFKEQ. The CDR3 covers 15 residues. The CDR3 loop reads CASSQDEGGFDTQYF. The CDR3 bases are TGTGCCAGCAGCCAAGATGAGGGGGGCTTTGATACGCAGTATTTT.

The table lists this clonotype with many counts. The chain combines TRBV7-8 with TRBJ1-3, with TRBD1 as a possible D gene (6 bases). The germline V gene has CDR1 SGHVS and CDR2 FQNEAQ. V lost 1 base and J lost 4, with 11 bases in between. CDR3 length equals 15 residues. The CDR3 sequence is CASSLGVTGGNTIYF. The CDR3 nucleotides are TGTGCCAGCAGCTTAGGGGTAACAGGGGGAAACACCATATATTTT.

Comments on this clonotype: Being one base from a much bigger clone, this may be a read error. The chain couples TRBV11-1 to TRBJ2-4; the D gene is possibly TRBD1 (5 bases). Deletions cut 3 bases from V and 8 bases from J, with 17 bases between. The germline CDR1 and CDR2 sequences are SGHAT and FQDESV (reference sequence). The CDR3 consists of 15 residues. CDR3 region: CASSLVWGRADIQYF. DNA of the CDR3: TGTGCCAGCAGCTTGGTGTGGGGCAGGGCGGACATTCAGTACTTC.

Notes on this clonotype: A single base separates this from a much larger clone, so it may be a read error. This chain links TRBV11-2 with TRBJ2-7; a possible D gene is TRBD2 (5 bases). Germline loops: CDR1 SGHAT, CDR2 FQNNGV. The CDR3 runs to 11 residues. In nucleotides, the CDR3 is TGTGTCAGCAGCTCATCCCGGGATCGACACTTC. Its translation is CVSSSSRDRHF.

This chain uses TRBV19 with TRBJ1-1; D unresolved. In germline, CDR1 is LNHDA, CDR2 SQIVND (reference sequence). The V end was cut by 6 bases, the J end by 6 bases, with 20 bases between. This CDR3 has 15 residues. In nucleotides, the CDR3 is TGTGCCAGTAGGCCGTATGCGCTGGGAACGCCTGAAGCTTTCTTT. Translation: CASRPYALGTPEAFF.

This chain connects TRBV4-2 to TRBJ2-4; 7 bases fit TRBD2. This CDR3 is built from 18 residues. The V gene's germline CDR1 is LGHNA and CDR2 YNFKEQ. V lost 1 base and J lost 5; bases outside the gene matches: 14. The CDR3 nucleotides are TGTGCCAGCAGCCAAGCGTTTGAGGGAGGGCGGCAGGAAAACATTCAGTACTTC. This encodes CASSQAFEGGRQENIQYF.

This clonotype was seen repeatedly, ten times or more. The chain joins TRBV7-9 to TRBJ1-3; D perhaps matches TRBD1 (6 bases). Trimming stripped 5 bases from V and 4 bases from J, with 15 bases between. CDR1 is SEHNR and CDR2 is FQNEAQ in the germline V gene (reference sequence). The CDR3 covers 15 residues. CDR3 coding DNA: TGTGCCAGCAGCCCACCCCCAGGGGTGGGAAACACCATATATTTT. Protein: CASSPPPGVGNTIYF.

The V and J genes are TRBV7-6 and TRBJ2-3; unclear D gene. V lost 5 bases to trimming and J lost 0 bases, with 3 bases between them. The germline gives CDR1 SGHVS, CDR2 FNYEAQ. The CDR3 sequence is 12 residues long. In nucleotides, the CDR3 is TGTGCCAGCAGCATCAGCACAGATACGCAGTATTTT. Its translation: CASSISTDTQYF.

This clonotype was seen repeatedly, ten times or more. This rearrangement joins TRBV6-1 to TRBJ2-1; no definite D call. V gave up 6 bases and J gave up 9 bases, with 12 bases separating them. In germline, CDR1 is MNHNS, CDR2 SASEGT. This CDR3 spans 12 amino acids. CDR3 residues: CASRDAILEQFF. The CDR3 DNA follows: TGTGCCAGCAGAGACGCTATACTTGAGCAGTTCTTC.

This clonotype was observed many times. One junction end disagrees with the germline gene, perhaps due to a read error. The CDR3 loop is CASSPTFGQGATETQYF. CDR3 DNA sequence: TGTGCTAGCAGCCCTACGTTCGGACAGGGGGCTACAGAGACCCAGTACTTC. The V gene is TRBV7-7, the J gene TRBJ2-5; the match to TRBD1 covers 11 bases. Germline V gene data show CDR1 as SSHAT and CDR2 as FNYEAQ (reference sequence). The CDR3 totals 17 residues.

The chain employs TRBV7-9 and TRBJ2-5; TRBD1 matches at 7 bases. Trimming took 5 bases from V and 4 from J; bases not matched to a gene: 4. This CDR3 spans 13 amino acids. Germline CDR1 and CDR2: SEHNR and FQNEAQ (reference sequence). Here the CDR3 DNA reads TGTGCCAGCAGCGCACAGGGGAGAGAGACCCAGTACTTC. Protein product: CASSAQGRETQYF. Full variable domain (outside the CDR3, taken from reference TRBV7-9 and TRBJ2-5): DTGVSQNPRHKITKRGQNVTFRCDPISEHNRLYWYRQTLGQGPEFLTYFQNEAQLEKSRLLSDRFSAERPKGSFSTLEIQRTEQGDSAMYLCASSAQGRETQYFGPGTRLLVL.

This clonotype was detected ten times or more. The chain is built from TRBV19 and TRBJ2-7, with D possibly called TRBD1 or TRBD2 (6 bases each). V gave up 1 base and J gave up 2 bases, with 15 bases separating them. Germline CDR1 and CDR2: LNHDA and SQIVND (reference sequence). The CDR3 consists of 16 residues. CDR3 sequence: CASSIVGGRLPYEQYF. CDR3 coding DNA: TGTGCCAGTAGTATAGTCGGGGGCAGGTTACCCTACGAGCAGTACTTC.

The chain recombines TRBV7-9 with TRBJ2-7, with a tentative D call TRBD2 (6 bases). V was clipped by 5 bases and J by 3 bases, with 20 bases between them. The CDR3 runs 16 residues. Germline-derived CDR1 and CDR2 are SEHNR and FQNEAQ (reference sequence). CDR3 residues: CASSPRGGLSRYEQYF. The DNA of the CDR3 is TGTGCCAGCAGCCCACGTGGGGGGTTAAGCCGCTACGAGCAGTACTTC.

J is TRBJ2-1 and V is TRBV6-4; 7 nucleotides agree with TRBD2. V trimming: 4 bases; J trimming: 3 bases; junction bases outside the gene matches: 3. This CDR3 has 14 residues. From germline, CDR1 is MRHNA and CDR2 SNTAGT. The CDR3 DNA reads TGTGCCAGCAGTGCGGCGGGGGACTACAATGAGCAGTTCTTC. It encodes CASSAAGDYNEQFF.

V usage is TRBV11-2 and J usage is TRBJ2-3, with D tentatively TRBD1 (5 bases). Deletions cut 8 bases from V and 11 bases from J, with 32 bases between. Germline values: CDR1 SGHAT, CDR2 FQNNGV. The CDR3 runs to 17 residues. The CDR3 nucleotides are TGTGCCAGCGGCCCCCCATCGGACATTGGGTTTTACAATGAGCAGTATTTT. This encodes CASGPPSDIGFYNEQYF.

The V gene is TRBV6-1, the J gene TRBJ1-1; D perhaps matches TRBD1 (5 bases). In germline, CDR1 is MNHNS, CDR2 SASEGT. This CDR3 has 15 residues. V lost 8 bases and J lost 3, with 19 bases in between. The CDR3 DNA is TGTGCCAGCCTGAATCGGGACGGCGTCTACACTGAAGCTTTCTTT. It yields the protein CASLNRDGVYTEAFF.

The chain employs TRBV6-1 and TRBJ2-7; perhaps TRBD2 as D (5 bases). Trimming pared 2 bases from V and 2 bases from J, leaving 7 bases between. The germline gives CDR1 MNHNS, CDR2 SASEGT. The CDR3 loop spans 13 amino acids. The CDR3 sequence is CASSELEAYEQYF. Here the CDR3 DNA reads TGTGCCAGCAGTGAATTGGAGGCCTACGAGCAGTACTTC.

The chain recombines TRBV15 with TRBJ1-6, with D uncertain. Germline V gene sequence: CDR1 LNHNV, CDR2 YYDKDF (reference sequence). This CDR3 is built from 13 residues. Trimming left V 6 bases short and J 7 bases short, with 10 bases between. This CDR3 reads CATRTGANSPLHF. Here the CDR3 DNA reads TGTGCCACCAGGACGGGAGCAAATTCACCCCTCCACTTT.

This chain joins TRBV9 and TRBJ2-5, with TRBD2 matching 10 bases. The germline CDR1 and CDR2 sequences are SGDLS and YYNGEE. J was trimmed by 2 bases and V by 0 bases; bases with no gene match: 4. There are 16 residues in the CDR3. The CDR3 loop reads CASSVGLAGVQETQYF. The CDR3 DNA is TGTGCCAGCAGCGTAGGGCTAGCGGGGGTACAAGAGACCCAGTACTTC.

This clonotype occurred once. Compared with germline, one end of the junction differs, possibly owing to a read error. V gene TRBV9 combines with J gene TRBJ2-7; D ambiguous. Germline CDR1 SGDLS, CDR2 YYNGEE. This CDR3 is built from 16 residues. The chain's CDR3 is CASSQDFTEPAYGQYF. The CDR3 nucleotides read TGTGCCAGCAGCCAAGACTTTACAGAACCTGCCTACGGGCAGTACTTC.

This clonotype was observed at least ten times. The rearrangement uses TRBV5-1 and TRBJ1-2; 9 bases map to TRBD1. CDR1 and CDR2 from the germline V gene are SGHRS and YFSETQ. Losses at the gene ends were 4 bases for V and 4 bases for J; bases not matched to a gene: 8. CDR3 length: 15 amino acids. The CDR3 DNA reads TGCGCCAGCAGCCCGGGACAGGGACTATTCTATGGCTACACCTTC. It is translated as CASSPGQGLFYGYTF.

The chain's CDR3 is CASSFSGAEAFF. DNA of the CDR3: TGTGCCAGCAGCTTCTCCGGGGCTGAAGCTTTCTTT. The chain recombines TRBV5-6 with TRBJ1-1; D is undetermined. Per germline, CDR1 SGHDT and CDR2 YYEEEE. This CDR3 has 12 amino acids. V lost 2 bases to trimming and J lost 6 bases, with 8 bases between them.

This clonotype was observed at least ten times. V gene TRBV11-2 combines with J gene TRBJ1-1; D is uncertain. Trimming took 0 bases from V and 1 from J, leaving 18 bases between them. The CDR3 has 18 residues. Looked up from germline, CDR1 is SGHAT and CDR2 is FQNNGV. CDR3 nucleotides: TGTGCCAGCAGCTTAGATATCCCATCCGGGCGAAAGAACACTGAAGCTTTCTTT. This encodes CASSLDIPSGRKNTEAFF.

About this clonotype: A clone one base away is much larger, so this may be a read error. The gene calls are TRBV4-1 and TRBJ1-5, with D perhaps TRBD1 (5 bases). This CDR3 is built from 17 residues. V gave up 0 bases and J gave up 3 bases, with 15 bases separating them. The V gene's germline CDR1 is MGHRA and CDR2 YSYEKL. Written as DNA, the CDR3 is TGCGCCAGCAGCCAAGAGGCGGGGCTTTACTTCAATCAGCCCCAGCATTTT. It is translated as CASSQEAGLYFNQPQHF.

V usage is TRBV12-3 or TRBV12-4 and J usage is TRBJ1-1; D remains unclear. V lost 4 bases to trimming and J lost 2 bases, with 8 bases between them. CDR3 size: 13 residues. The CDR3 DNA reads TGTGCCAGCAGTTGGAGGAGTAACACTGAAGCTTTCTTT. Translating it yields CASSWRSNTEAFF.

The V gene is TRBV20-1, the J gene TRBJ1-6; a weak D match, TRBD1 (5 bases). The V gene's germline CDR1 is DFQATT and CDR2 SNEGSKA (reference sequence). V lost 6 bases and J lost 12, with 21 bases in between. This CDR3 has 14 residues. CDR3 protein: CSAAQGGNHRPLHF. In DNA, the CDR3 is TGCAGTGCAGCCCAGGGAGGGAACCATAGACCCCTCCACTTT.

The V and J genes are TRBV11-2 and TRBJ2-1, with TRBD2 matching over 8 bases. This CDR3 contains 15 residues. Germline CDR1 and CDR2: SGHAT and FQNNGV. V gave up 6 bases and J gave up 8 bases; unmatched junction bases: 12. The CDR3 bases are TGTGCCAGCAGTACAGGACTAGCCTCGGGCCATGAGCAGTTCTTC. This translates into CASSTGLASGHEQFF.

This clonotype has a count of ten or more. The J gene is TRBJ2-5, the V gene TRBV4-3; 12 positions match TRBD2. The CDR3 consists of 18 residues. J lost 5 bases, V lost 0 bases, and 10 bases had no gene match. CDR1 LGHNA and CDR2 YSLEER come from the germline V gene. The CDR3 coding sequence is TGCGCCAGCAGCCAAGATTTATCTAGCGGGAGGGCCCAGGAGACCCAGTACTTC. Translating it yields CASSQDLSSGRAQETQYF.

This clonotype was counted at least ten times. The rearrangement links TRBV6-6 to TRBJ2-3, with D perhaps TRBD1 (6 bases). V was cut by 4 bases and J by 2 bases, with 13 bases left in between. The CDR3 length is 15 residues. Germline lookup yields CDR1 MNHNY and CDR2 SVGAGI (reference sequence). The CDR3 nucleotides are TGTGCCAGCAGTTTCCGGGACACGGACACAGATACGCAGTATTTT. Protein: CASSFRDTDTDTQYF.

This clonotype was seen many times. The chain links TRBV7-2 to TRBJ1-5; 9 nucleotides match TRBD1. Germline CDR1 SGHTA, CDR2 FQGNSA. This CDR3 has 15 amino acids. V dropped 1 base and J dropped 5; count of bases not matched to a gene: 3. CDR3 protein: CASSLDGDRDQPQHF. The DNA of the CDR3 is TGTGCCAGCAGCTTAGACGGGGACAGGGATCAGCCCCAGCATTTT.

This clonotype occurred many times. The chain is built from TRBV7-2 and TRBJ2-7, with 9 bases lining up with TRBD1. The V gene end was trimmed by 3 bases and the J gene end by 3 bases; junction bases not matched to a gene: 6. From germline, CDR1 is SGHTA and CDR2 FQGNSA. This CDR3 region has 15 residues. CDR3 sequence (DNA): TGTGCCAGCAGCTTGTCCCGGGACAGGGACTACGAGCAGTACTTC. Its protein product is CASSLSRDRDYEQYF.